This T cell receptor (beta chain) was documented in a study of T cells after yellow fever vaccination. Template-switching 5'RACE yielded the TCR cDNA; a universal primer site and UMIs were added in the process. Each CDR3 protein is one row after TCRdb ran MiXCR on the 5' RACE reads. The profile shows under 550,000 distinct CDR3 sequences, 20% to 25% of them singletons. The sample holds a few counts of this clonotype. Its antigen is not identified. General study points: The presence of abundant clonotypes contaminating from the bulk population was possible in FACS-sorted repertoires. A large majority of primary-vaccination clones showed up again after the booster (approximately 95% CD4, 75% to 90% CD8).

The germline CDR1 and CDR2 sequences are DFQATT and SNEGSKA (reference sequence). The junction had 6 bases not matched to a gene; V was cut back by 6 bases and J by 0 bases. The CDR3 length is 14 residues. The source is a man younger than 35 who received the YFV17D yellow fever vaccine. This chain uses TRBV20-1 with TRBJ2-7, with 9 bases identical to TRBD1. The sample consisted of PBMCs, taken 21 days after the first yellow fever vaccination. CDR3 region: CSAAGTGSSYEQYF. The CDR3 DNA reads TGCAGTGCCGCGGGGACAGGGAGCTCCTACGAGCAGTACTTC.